This T cell receptor beta chain was sequenced in a study of regulatory T cells in long-lasting Graves disease. The wider study: Graves' patients (newly diagnosed) had been on antithyroid drugs under 3 months. Whole-study results and caveats: Having only a small sample size may have limited accuracy. It was peripheral blood alone, not thyroid tissue, that was studied.

V was clipped by 6 bases and J by 0 bases, with 24 bases between them. Germline V gene lookup returns CDR1 MDHEN and CDR2 SYDVKM. The CDR3 totals 18 residues. The sample holds many counts of this clonotype. The antigen is not known. Assembly of TCR beta libraries relied on iRepertoire HTBI primers together with Arm-PCR of CDR3 regions. TCRdb re-analysed the multiplex PCR reads in MiXCR, keeping a single row per CDR3 protein. The sample comprises about 370,000 distinct CDR3 sequences, 15% to 19% of which are singletons, and about a fifth rests with the top ten. Noted time point: newly diagnosed GD, antithyroid drugs for less than 3 months. PBMC RNA served as the TCR library source. EDTA tubes collected approximately 10 milliliters of peripheral blood.

The source material was peripheral blood mononuclear cells (PBMCs), sampled at new diagnosis, from a patient treated with antithyroid drugs. This chain links TRBV28 with TRBJ2-7; TRBD2 might be the D (6 bases). This sequence was found in a female donor with Graves disease. The CDR3 DNA is TGTGCCAGCAGACACGCCCAACATCAGCGGGCTTCCTCCTACGAGCAGTACTTC. This encodes CASRHAQHQRASSYEQYF. Drawing the rest from reference TRBV28 and TRBJ2-7, the complete variable domain is DVKVTQSSRYLVKRTGEKVFLECVQDMDHENMFWYRQDPGLGLRLIYFSYDVKMKEKGDIPEGYSVSREKKERFSLILESASTNQTSMYLCASRHAQHQRASSYEQYFGPGTRLTVT.